This TCR beta chain was identified during a study of blood T cell repertoires in COVID-19. The CDR3 runs to 13 residues. Germline CDR1 is GTSNPN and CDR2 is SVGIG (reference sequence). V was pared by 2 bases and J by 5 bases, with 7 bases between. Clones were read by immunoSEQ multiplex PCR, and TCRdb kept only the in-frame ones, dropping some. The repertoire includes 200,000 to 300,000 clones, about four fifths of them detected once, and roughly 9.6% sits in the top ten. The TCR was taken from an elderly woman with acute or convalescent COVID-19. The source material was peripheral blood. V usage is TRBV30 and J usage is TRBJ1-6; D may be TRBD1 (6 bases). Here the CDR3 reads CAWSTGHNSPLHF. The CDR3 nucleotides read TGTGCCTGGAGTACAGGGCATAATTCACCCCTCCACTTT.